A selection of T cell receptor beta chains follows, all from one sample in a study of blood T cell repertoires in COVID-19. Profiling relied on immunoSEQ multiplex PCR, and the TCRdb table lists in-frame clones only, not all of them. The profile shows 55,000 to 75,000 clones, 86% of them singletons. The sequenced material came from peripheral blood. The origin of the receptors is a man aged 50-60 years with acute or convalescent COVID-19. CDR3s include the opening cysteine and the closing phenylalanine or tryptophan. A D gene is named only where the DNA matches it firmly. The size of a clone is reported for some rows only, either as once, few or many, or as a class for expanded clones.

TRBJ2-5 - TRBV5-6 - TGTGCCAGCAGCTTGGTGGCAGGGGAATTCCAAGAGACCCAGTACTTC CASSLVAGEFQETQYF
TRBJ2-3 - TRBV6-5 - TGTGCCAGCAGGGGGAGCGGGAGCACAGATACGCAGTATTTT CASRGSGSTDTQYF
TRBJ2-1 - TRBV27 TRBD2 TGTGCCAGCACCACCGCGGGAGGGAGAAACAATGAGCAGTTCTTC CASTTAGGRNNEQFF
TRBJ2-7 - TRBV15 TRBD1 TGTGCCACCAGCAGAGAGACAGGGTTGGCGTACGAGCAGTACTTC CATSRETGLAYEQYF
TRBJ1-6 - TRBV14 TRBD1 TGTGCCAGCAGCCAAGATACAGGGGTGCGGTCACCCCTCCACTTT CASSQDTGVRSPLHF
TRBJ2-3 - TRBV3-1/TRBV3-2 TRBD2 TGTGCCAGCAGCCAAGGGTTTCCGGGAGGGATCACAGATACGCAGTATTTT CASSQGFPGGITDTQYF
TRBJ2-7 once TRBV6-5 - TGTGCCAGCAGTTACTCGGACAGAAACGAGCAGTACTTC CASSYSDRNEQYF
TRBJ1-1 few TRBV5-1 - TGCGCCAGCAGCTTGGCTTTTGCGGGGAACACTGAAGCTTTCTTT CASSLAFAGNTEAFF
TRBJ2-2 once TRBV5-1 TRBD2 TGCGCCAGCAGCTATAGCGGGGGGGCCGCCGGGGAGCTGTTTTTT CASSYSGGAAGELFF
TRBJ1-2 - TRBV19 - TGTGCCAGTAGTACCGACTTAAACAGGGTTAGGGGCTACACCTTC CASSTDLNRVRGYTF
TRBJ2-1 few TRBV28 - TGTGCCAGCAGTCCTGCGGAAGAGCAGTTCTTC CASSPAEEQFF
TRBJ2-7 - TRBV5-1 - TGCGCCAGCAGTCCCGGCTACGAGCAGTACTTC CASSPGYEQYF
TRBJ1-1 - TRBV6-5 - TGTGCCAGCAGTCCCAGGGCTAAGAGCACTGAAGCTTTCTTT CASSPRAKSTEAFF
TRBJ2-2 - TRBV28 - TGTGCCAGCAGCATAACCGATGGGGCAGAAAGATTCATCGGGGAGCTGTTTTTT CASSITDGAERFIGELFF
TRBJ2-7 - TRBV5-4 TRBD2 TGTGCCAGCAGCTTGGGGGCTAGCGGGAGGGTGGACGAGCAGTACTTC CASSLGASGRVDEQYF
TRBJ1-6 - TRBV27 - TGTGCCAGCAGTTTATCGCTGGTATCGCGTTCACCCCTCCACTTT CASSLSLVSRSPLHF
TRBJ2-2 once TRBV25-1 - TGTGCCAGCAGTGAATCCCAGAAGAACACCGGGGAGCTGTTTTTT CASSESQKNTGELFF
TRBJ2-7 few TRBV10-3 - TGTGCCATCACTTCTGACAGCTCCTACGAGCAGTACTTC CAITSDSSYEQYF
TRBJ2-4 - TRBV24-1 TRBD2 TGTGCCACCAGTGACCCGGGACTAGCTATTCAGTACTTC CATSDPGLAIQYF
TRBJ2-7 - TRBV28 - TGTGCTTCAAGGTGGCAGGGTGGCACCTACGAGCAGTATTTC CASRWQGGTYEQYF
TRBJ1-2 - TRBV29-1 - TGCAGCGTTGTTCCGCAGGTTCCCAACTATGGCTACACCTTC CSVVPQVPNYGYTF
TRBJ2-1 - TRBV28 TRBD2 TGTGCCAGCAGTTCCGTAGCGGGAGTTATCGGTGAGCAGTTCTTC CASSSVAGVIGEQFF
TRBJ1-2 - TRBV4-1 - TGCGCCAGCAGCCCCCGACGAGGAGCTAACTATGGCTACACCTTC CASSPRRGANYGYTF
TRBJ1-2 few TRBV5-8 TRBD1 TGTGCCAGCAGCCACAGGGGAAACTATGGCTACACCTTC CASSHRGNYGYTF
TRBJ1-2 few TRBV10-3 TRBD1 TGTGCCATCAGTGAGTTACCGGGACAGAACTATGGCTACACCTTC CAISELPGQNYGYTF
TRBJ2-5 - TRBV5-1 - TGCGCCAGCAGCTTGGGGCAGGGGGAGACCCAGTACTTC CASSLGQGETQYF
TRBJ1-6 - TRBV3-1/TRBV3-2 - TGTGCCAGCAGCCCCCTAGAAGGTTCACCCCTCCACTTT CASSPLEGSPLHF
TRBJ2-5 - TRBV25-1 - TGTGCCAGCAGGGGGGGTTTTGAGACCCAGTACTTC CASRGGFETQYF
TRBJ2-7 few TRBV6-2/TRBV6-3 - TGTGCCAGCAGTTCGGGGTTGCCGGGGGAGCAGTACTTC CASSSGLPGEQYF
TRBJ2-3 - TRBV13 - TGTGCCAGCAGCTTAGGCCGTGGACTAAACACAGATACGCAGTATTTT CASSLGRGLNTDTQYF
TRBJ1-3 - TRBV30 - TGTGCCTGGAGTGTACTTGCGGGGGTTGGAAACACCATATATTTT CAWSVLAGVGNTIYF
TRBJ2-7 few TRBV18 - TGTGCCAGCTCACCGGGGGGAGCCGAGCAGTACTTC CASSPGGAEQYF
TRBJ2-7 - TRBV20-1 - TGCAGTATACTACAGGCCTACGAGCAGTACTTC CSILQAYEQYF
TRBJ2-1 - TRBV5-5 TRBD2 TGTGCCAGCTGGGGACTAGCGGGGACCCGCTCCTACAATGAGCAGTTCTTC CASWGLAGTRSYNEQFF
TRBJ2-3 - TRBV18 TRBD2 TGTGCCAGCTCACTGGCAGCGGGGACCGATACGCAGTATTTT CASSLAAGTDTQYF
TRBJ2-1 - TRBV5-1 TRBD2 TGCGCCAGCAGCCCCCAAGCCAGCGGGGTCCACAATGAGCAGTTCTTC CASSPQASGVHNEQFF
TRBJ1-4 - TRBV5-1 TRBD1 TGCGCCAGCACGACCGGACAGGGCCATGAAAAACTGTTTTTT CASTTGQGHEKLFF
TRBJ1-2 - TRBV2 - TGTGCCAGCAGCGATAACAGAGTCTATGGCTACACCTTC CASSDNRVYGYTF
TRBJ2-2 - TRBV7-6 - TGTGCCAGCAGCTTAGAGGCTAGTGGTAACACCGGGGAGCTGTTTTTT CASSLEASGNTGELFF
TRBJ2-7 - TRBV5-4 TRBD1 TGTGCCAGCAGCTTCATCCACAGGGGAGACGAGCAGTACTTC CASSFIHRGDEQYF
TRBJ1-2 - TRBV6-4 TRBD1 TGTGCCAGCAGTGACTCCCCGGGACAGGGAACCCTTAACTATGGCTACACCTTC CASSDSPGQGTLNYGYTF
TRBJ2-1 - TRBV5-6 - TGTGCCAGCAGCTTGGCTCACCGACGCCTCCAGGACAATGAGCAGTTCTTC CASSLAHRRLQDNEQFF